The 22 T cell receptor beta chains listed next were all sequenced from one sample in a study of T cells in Graves' hyperthyroidism and ophthalmopathy. Amplified TCR beta CDR3 regions came from RNA transcripts. When the TCR CDR3 underwent first-round RT-PCR, the HTBI primer set was used. TCRdb fed the multiplex PCR reads into MiXCR, producing one record per CDR3 protein. Here the sample spans 750,000 to 900,000 distinct CDR3 sequences, about two fifths being singletons. Sequenced sample: blood. These receptors were taken from a man between 18 and 29 years old with Graves' hyperthyroidism.

This clonotype turned up a few times. V and J are TRBV7-9 and TRBJ1-6; D is undetermined. The CDR3 loop spans 12 amino acids. Germline V gives CDR1 SEHNR, CDR2 FQNEAQ (reference sequence). The V end lost 6 bases, the J end lost 8 bases, and 8 bases lay between the germline ends. DNA of the CDR3: TGTGCCAGCAGTGTTCAGGATTCACCCCTCCACTTT. The encoded protein is CASSVQDSPLHF.

V gene TRBV29-1 combines with J gene TRBJ1-2, with 12 bases aligning to TRBD1. Germline V CDR1 and CDR2: SQVTM, ANQGSEA. V gave up 6 bases and J gave up 5 bases; unmatched junction bases: 7. CDR3 size: 14 residues. Here the CDR3 DNA reads TGCAGCGTGGACCGGGACAGGGGGCTATATGGCTACACCTTC. It specifies CSVDRDRGLYGYTF.

This clonotype was counted many times. The chain is built from TRBV19 and TRBJ1-3; D is unclear. Germline CDR1 reads LNHDA; CDR2 reads SQIVND (reference sequence). This CDR3 comprises 15 residues. V was shortened by 0 bases and J by 4 bases, with 10 bases between the two germline ends. The CDR3 sequence is CASSIDWSGGNTIYF. CDR3 DNA sequence: TGTGCCAGTAGTATAGATTGGAGCGGAGGAAACACCATATATTTT.

The chain combines TRBV7-2 with TRBJ2-7; the match to TRBD1 covers 11 bases. The CDR3 consists of 15 residues. CDR1 is SGHTA, CDR2 FQGNSA, per germline. J lost 4 bases, V lost 5 bases, and 7 bases had no gene match. The CDR3 DNA sequence: TGTGCCAGCAGCATATGGACAGGGGGCGAGTACGAGCAGTACTTC. Translation gives CASSIWTGGEYEQYF.

Comment on this clonotype: This clone may be a read error of a much larger clone one base away. The chain has TRBV25-1 and TRBJ1-1; D not resolved. CDR1 is MGHDK, CDR2 SYGVNS, per germline. CDR3 size: 13 residues. The CDR3 region is CACSEYGMLEAFF. The CDR3 nucleotides read TGTGCCTGCAGTGAATATGGGATGCTTGAAGCTTTCTTT.

This clonotype was counted between two and nine times. The rearrangement joins TRBV7-2 to TRBJ2-7; 8 positions agree with TRBD2. CDR3 length equals 15 residues. The V segment lost 5 bases and the J segment 5 bases; nucleotides outside the gene matches: 11. The V gene's germline CDR1 is SGHTA and CDR2 FQGNSA. CDR3 residues: CASSPGRGVKDEQYF. The DNA of the CDR3 is TGTGCCAGCAGCCCCGGGAGGGGGGTCAAGGACGAGCAGTACTTC.

This clonotype was detected many times. The chain carries TRBV9 and TRBJ2-7; D gene unclear. CDR1 and CDR2 (germline): SGDLS, YYNGEE. V gave up 8 bases and J gave up 0 bases, with 12 bases separating them. CDR3 size: 13 residues. Written as DNA, the CDR3 is TGTGCCAGTAGTGTGGGATTCTCCTACGAGCAGTACTTC. Its protein is CASSVGFSYEQYF.

This clonotype was observed a few times. The V and J genes are TRBV2 and TRBJ2-1, with a possible D match to TRBD1 (5 bases). The CDR3 is 15 residues long. The germline CDR1 and CDR2 sequences are SNHLY and FYNNEI. V lost 0 bases to trimming and J lost 1 base, with 7 bases between them. The CDR3 DNA sequence: TGTGCCAGCAGTGAAGCGGGGCCTTCCTACAATGAGCAGTTCTTC. As protein: CASSEAGPSYNEQFF. The full variable domain, with the rest looked up from reference TRBV2 and TRBJ2-1, is EPEVTQTPSHQVTQMGQEVILRCVPISNHLYFYWYRQILGQKVEFLVSFYNNEISEKSEIFDDQFSVERPDGSNFTLKIRSTKLEDSAMYFCASSEAGPSYNEQFFGPGTRLTVL.

The table lists this clonotype with a few counts. The V call is TRBV5-4, the J call TRBJ2-7, with 13 bases identical to TRBD2. The germline CDR1 and CDR2 sequences are SGHNT and YYREEE (reference sequence). CDR3 length equals 16 residues. Trimming at V came to 0 bases and at J to 3 bases, leaving 3 bases not matched to a gene. The CDR3 region is CASSLDGLAGDYEQYF. CDR3 nucleotides: TGTGCCAGCAGCTTGGACGGACTAGCGGGAGACTACGAGCAGTACTTC. Combining the CDR3 with reference TRBV5-4 and TRBJ2-7 gives the whole variable domain ETGVTQSPTHLIKTRGQQVTLRCSSQSGHNTVSWYQQALGQGPQFIFQYYREEENGRGNFPPRFSGLQFPNYSSELNVNALELDDSALYLCASSLDGLAGDYEQYFGPGTRLTVT.

In its sample, this clonotype was seen many times. This chain uses TRBV7-9 with TRBJ2-5; the D is unclear. This CDR3 comprises 11 residues. The germline V gene encodes CDR1 SEHNR and CDR2 FQNEAQ (reference sequence). The V and J ends lost 5 bases and 7 bases respectively, with 8 bases between them. The CDR3 nucleotides read TGTGCCAGCAGCCAACTGGGGACCCAGTACTTC. It translates to CASSQLGTQYF. Together with reference TRBV7-9 and TRBJ2-5, the CDR3 gives the full variable domain: DTGVSQNPRHKITKRGQNVTFRCDPISEHNRLYWYRQTLGQGPEFLTYFQNEAQLEKSRLLSDRFSAERPKGSFSTLEIQRTEQGDSAMYLCASSQLGTQYFGPGTRLLVL.

V usage is TRBV15 and J usage is TRBJ1-5, with D unresolved. V lost 3 bases and J 7 bases, leaving 13 bases between the germline ends. CDR1 is LNHNV and CDR2 is YYDKDF in the germline V gene (reference sequence). The CDR3 covers 14 residues. The CDR3 DNA reads as TGTGCCACCAGCAGGGCGGCGGCTGGGCAGCCCCAGCATTTT. Protein sequence: CATSRAAAGQPQHF.

J is TRBJ1-1 and V is TRBV5-1, with D unclear. Germline V gene sequence: CDR1 SGHRS, CDR2 YFSETQ. The CDR3 is 14 amino acids. V lost 5 bases to trimming and J lost 6 bases, with 17 bases between them. The CDR3 region has the DNA TGCGCCAGCAGTCGTGCAGGTGGGGTCTCTGAAGCTTTCTTT. Amino acid sequence: CASSRAGGVSEAFF.

This clonotype was picked up many times. The chain employs TRBV29-1 and TRBJ2-5, with 9 bases that match TRBD2. The CDR3 covers 12 residues. The ends lost 7 bases at V and 4 bases at J; junction bases unmatched: 4. The germline CDR1 and CDR2 sequences are SQVTM and ANQGSEA. The chain's CDR3 is CSAGTSIETQYF. DNA of the CDR3: TGCAGCGCCGGGACTAGCATAGAGACCCAGTACTTC.

This clonotype was counted ten times or more. The rearrangement joins TRBV7-6 to TRBJ2-5; TRBD1 or TRBD2 may be the D gene (5 bases each). This CDR3 is built from 12 residues. The germline gives CDR1 SGHVS, CDR2 FNYEAQ. V gave up 5 bases and J gave up 1 base, with 5 bases separating them. In nucleotides, the CDR3 is TGTGCCAGCAGCGGGGGCCAAGAGACCCAGTACTTC. This translates into CASSGGQETQYF.

V is TRBV10-2 and J is TRBJ1-4; D is undetermined. The germline gives CDR1 WSHSY, CDR2 SAAADI. The length of the CDR3 is 15 residues. Trimming stripped 3 bases from V and 8 bases from J, with 16 bases between. The CDR3 protein is CASSDLRDVREKLFF. Written as DNA, the CDR3 is TGCGCCAGCAGTGATCTACGGGATGTGAGAGAAAAACTGTTTTTT.

This clonotype was counted a few times. This chain connects TRBV5-6 to TRBJ1-3, with D perhaps TRBD1 (6 bases). The CDR3 is 16 residues long. The germline V gene encodes CDR1 SGHDT and CDR2 YYEEEE. Trimming left V 0 bases short and J 10 bases short, with 20 bases between. The CDR3 nucleotides read TGTGCCAGCAGCTTGGCCTCCAGGGGACGTGTGTCAACCATATATTTT. Amino acids: CASSLASRGRVSTIYF. Full variable domain (outside the CDR3, taken from reference TRBV5-6 and TRBJ1-3): DAGVTQSPTHLIKTRGQQVTLRCSPKSGHDTVSWYQQALGQGPQFIFQYYEEEERQRGNFPDRFSGHQFPNYSSELNVNALLLGDSALYLCASSLASRGRVSTIYFGEGSWLTVV.

The chain combines TRBV20-1 with TRBJ1-1; a weak D match, TRBD1 (6 bases). V dropped 8 bases and J dropped 5 bases, with 15 bases sitting between them. The CDR3 has 12 amino acids. Germline CDR1 is DFQATT and CDR2 is SNEGSKA (reference sequence). CDR3 sequence (DNA): TGCAGTTACCGGGACAAGGCGACTGAAGCTTTCTTT. Amino acid sequence: CSYRDKATEAFF.

In DNA form, the CDR3 reads TGTGCCAGTAGTATAGAAGGGGGCTTGGGTCCTGGCTACACCTTC. Translated, it gives CASSIEGGLGPGYTF. The chain combines TRBV19 with TRBJ1-2, with 7 bases aligning to TRBD1. From germline, CDR1 is LNHDA and CDR2 SQIVND (reference sequence). V lost 0 bases to trimming and J lost 7 bases; unmatched junction nucleotides: 8. CDR3 length equals 15 residues.

The chain combines TRBV10-2 with TRBJ1-5, with D unclear. There are 12 residues in the CDR3. CDR1 is WSHSY and CDR2 is SAAADI in the germline V gene. Trimming took off 6 bases at V and 6 bases at J, with 9 bases between the two ends. Written as DNA, the CDR3 is TGCGCCAGCAGCCAACAGTTTCAGCCCCAGCATTTT. This encodes CASSQQFQPQHF.

The chain couples TRBV5-1 to TRBJ1-1; no definite D call. Per the germline V gene, CDR1 is SGHRS and CDR2 is YFSETQ. The V end lost 3 bases, the J end lost 1 base, and 16 bases lay between the germline ends. This CDR3 has 16 amino acids. The CDR3 reads CASSSDERRPNTEAFF. The CDR3 DNA is TGCGCCAGCAGCTCGGACGAAAGGAGGCCGAACACTGAAGCTTTCTTT.

J is TRBJ1-2 and V is TRBV10-2, with D possibly being TRBD1 (5 bases). The V and J ends lost 9 bases and 13 bases respectively, with 15 bases between them. The CDR3 is 10 amino acids. Germline V gene data show CDR1 as WSHSY and CDR2 as SAAADI. The CDR3 loop reads CASYKGLSTF. The CDR3 nucleotides are TGCGCCAGTTACAAGGGGCTTTCCACCTTC.

On this clonotype: With a much larger clone just one base away, this may be a read error. V gene TRBV9 combines with J gene TRBJ2-5, with a weak D call TRBD2 (5 bases). The CDR3 length is 13 residues. Germline-derived CDR1 and CDR2 are SGDLS and YYNGEE. The CDR3 reads CASSLYGGESQYF. Here the CDR3 DNA reads TGTGCCAGCAGCTTGTACGGTGGGGAGAGCCAGTACTTC. Combining the CDR3 with reference TRBV9 and TRBJ2-5 gives the whole variable domain DSGVTQTPKHLITATGQRVTLRCSPRSGDLSVYWYQQSLDQGLQFLIQYYNGEERAKGNILERFSAQQFPDLHSELNLSSLELGDSALYFCASSLYGGESQYFGPGTRLLVL.